This T cell receptor (beta chain) stems from a study of cytomegalovirus exposure and HLA in healthy donors. Looking at the study overall: The Caucasian-associated ancestry cluster contained around four fifths of the approximately 400 genotyped donors.

Trimming removed 8 bases at V and 2 bases at J, with 13 bases between. CDR1 MNHNS and CDR2 SASEGT come from the germline V gene. The CDR3 runs 14 residues. The primer mix had 60 Vbeta and 13 Jbeta primers. Clones were sequenced by immunoSEQ multiplex PCR, and TCRdb holds only the in-frame ones, with some missing. The sample consists of roughly 200,000 clones, approximately 80% of them appearing once. The material sequenced was PBMCs. This chain joins TRBV6-1 and TRBJ1-5; D call uncertain. The TCR sequence derives from a woman between 35 and 50 years old in good health and CMV-seronegative. CDR3 protein: CASQRSYGNQPQHF. Here the CDR3 DNA reads TGTGCCAGCCAGAGGAGTTATGGCAATCAGCCCCAGCATTTT.